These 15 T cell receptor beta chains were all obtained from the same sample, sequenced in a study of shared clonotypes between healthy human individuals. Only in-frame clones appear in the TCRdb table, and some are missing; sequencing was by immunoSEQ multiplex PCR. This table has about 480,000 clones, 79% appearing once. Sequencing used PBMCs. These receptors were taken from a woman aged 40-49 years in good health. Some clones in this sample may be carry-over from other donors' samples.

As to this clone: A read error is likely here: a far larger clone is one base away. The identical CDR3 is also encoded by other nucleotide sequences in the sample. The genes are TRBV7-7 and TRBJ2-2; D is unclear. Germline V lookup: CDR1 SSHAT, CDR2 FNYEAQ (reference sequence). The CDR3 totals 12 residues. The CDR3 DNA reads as TGTGCCAGCAGCTCTGCTTCCGGAGAGCTGTTTTTT. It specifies CASSSASGELFF.

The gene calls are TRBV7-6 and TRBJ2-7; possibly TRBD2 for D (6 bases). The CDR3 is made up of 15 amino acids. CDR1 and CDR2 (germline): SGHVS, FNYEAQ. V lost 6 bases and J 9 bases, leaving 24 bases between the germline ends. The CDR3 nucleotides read TGTGCCAGCAGTCGGCGGGACTCCTCAATTATGGGGCAGTACTTC. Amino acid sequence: CASSRRDSSIMGQYF.

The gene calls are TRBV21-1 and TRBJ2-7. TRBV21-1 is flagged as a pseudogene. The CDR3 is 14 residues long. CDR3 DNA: TGTGCCAGCAGCAAAGTTACGGACTCCTACGAGCAGTACTTC. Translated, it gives CASSKVTDSYEQYF.

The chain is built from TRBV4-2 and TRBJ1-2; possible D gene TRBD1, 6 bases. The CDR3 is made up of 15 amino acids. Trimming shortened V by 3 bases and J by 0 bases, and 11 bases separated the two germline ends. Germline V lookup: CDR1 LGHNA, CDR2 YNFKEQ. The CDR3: CASSQDSITNYGYTF. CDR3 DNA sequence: TGTGCCAGCAGCCAGGACAGTATAACTAACTATGGCTACACCTTC.

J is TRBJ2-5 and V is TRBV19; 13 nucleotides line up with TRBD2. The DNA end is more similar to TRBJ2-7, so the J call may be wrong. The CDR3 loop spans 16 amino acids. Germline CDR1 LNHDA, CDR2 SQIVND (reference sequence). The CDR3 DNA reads TGTGCCAGTAGTGCGGGACTAGCGGGGAGCTCCTACGAGCAGTACTTC. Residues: CASSAGLAGSSYEQYF.

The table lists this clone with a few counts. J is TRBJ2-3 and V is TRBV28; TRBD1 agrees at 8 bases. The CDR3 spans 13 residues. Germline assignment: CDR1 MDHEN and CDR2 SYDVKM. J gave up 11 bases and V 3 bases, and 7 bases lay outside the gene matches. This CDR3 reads CASSLIDRGRQYF. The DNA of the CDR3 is TGTGCCAGCAGTTTGATAGACAGGGGTAGGCAGTATTTT. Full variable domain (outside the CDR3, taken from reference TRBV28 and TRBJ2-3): DVKVTQSSRYLVKRTGEKVFLECVQDMDHENMFWYRQDPGLGLRLIYFSYDVKMKEKGDIPEGYSVSREKKERFSLILESASTNQTSMYLCASSLIDRGRQYFGPGTRLTVL.

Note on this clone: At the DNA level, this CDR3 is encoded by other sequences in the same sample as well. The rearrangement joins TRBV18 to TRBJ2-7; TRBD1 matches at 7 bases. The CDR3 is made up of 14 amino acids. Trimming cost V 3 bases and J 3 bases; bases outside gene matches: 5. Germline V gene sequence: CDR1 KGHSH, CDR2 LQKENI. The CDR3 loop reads CASSPRGGGYEQYF. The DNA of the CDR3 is TGTGCCAGCTCACCGAGAGGGGGCGGCTACGAGCAGTACTTC.

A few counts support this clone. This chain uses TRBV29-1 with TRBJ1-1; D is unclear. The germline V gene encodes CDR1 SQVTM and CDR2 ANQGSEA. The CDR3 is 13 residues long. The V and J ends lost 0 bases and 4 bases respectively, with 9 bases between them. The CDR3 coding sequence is TGCAGCGTTGAAGATCTCGGGGTCACTGAAGCTTTCTTT. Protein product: CSVEDLGVTEAFF.

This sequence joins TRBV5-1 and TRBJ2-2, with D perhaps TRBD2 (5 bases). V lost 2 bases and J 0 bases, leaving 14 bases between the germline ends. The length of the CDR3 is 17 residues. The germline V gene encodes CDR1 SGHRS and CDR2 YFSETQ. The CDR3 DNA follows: TGCGCCAGCAGCTTTCCCCGTGGGAGACCGAACACCGGGGAGCTGTTTTTT. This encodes CASSFPRGRPNTGELFF.

CDR3 sequence: CASSLAGALGVSTEAFF. DNA for the CDR3: TGCGCCAGCAGCTTGGCGGGGGCCTTGGGGGTGAGCACTGAAGCTTTCTTT. The chain couples TRBV5-1 to TRBJ1-1; TRBD1 might be the D (6 bases). Deletions cut 0 bases from V and 4 bases from J, with 19 bases between. Germline lookup yields CDR1 SGHRS and CDR2 YFSETQ. CDR3 length: 17 residues.

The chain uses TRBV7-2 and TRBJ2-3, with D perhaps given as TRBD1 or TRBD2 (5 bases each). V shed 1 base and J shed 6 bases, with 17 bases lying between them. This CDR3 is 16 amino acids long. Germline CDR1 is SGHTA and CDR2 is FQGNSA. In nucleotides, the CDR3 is TGTGCCAGCAGCTTAGGCACGGGACCAGTCCCTGATACGCAGTATTTT. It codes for CASSLGTGPVPDTQYF.

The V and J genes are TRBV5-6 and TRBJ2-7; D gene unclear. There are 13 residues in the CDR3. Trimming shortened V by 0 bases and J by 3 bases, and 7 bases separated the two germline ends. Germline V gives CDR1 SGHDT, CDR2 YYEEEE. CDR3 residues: CASSLAVGYEQYF. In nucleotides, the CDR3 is TGTGCCAGCAGCTTGGCCGTCGGCTACGAGCAGTACTTC.

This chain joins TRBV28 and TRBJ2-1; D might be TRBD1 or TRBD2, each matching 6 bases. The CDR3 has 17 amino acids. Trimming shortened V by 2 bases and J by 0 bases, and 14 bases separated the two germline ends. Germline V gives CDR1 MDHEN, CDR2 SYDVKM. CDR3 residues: CASSLPGASSSYNEQFF. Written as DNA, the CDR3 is TGTGCCAGCAGTTTACCGGGGGCTAGCAGCTCCTACAATGAGCAGTTCTTC.

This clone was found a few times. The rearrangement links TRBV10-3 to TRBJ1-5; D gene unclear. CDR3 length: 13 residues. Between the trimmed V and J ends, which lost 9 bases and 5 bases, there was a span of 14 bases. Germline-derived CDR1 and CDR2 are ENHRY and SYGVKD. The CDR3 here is CAIQRESDQPQHF. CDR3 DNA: TGTGCCATTCAGCGGGAATCAGATCAGCCCCAGCATTTT.

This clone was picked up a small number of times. The CDR3 here is CASRDAGRGLFF. The CDR3, as DNA: TGTGCCAGCAGGGACGCAGGGAGGGGACTGTTTTTT. The J gene is TRBJ1-4, the V gene TRBV11-2, with D tentatively TRBD1 (5 bases). V lost 6 bases to trimming and J lost 13 bases, with 15 bases between them. Germline V gives CDR1 SGHAT, CDR2 FQNNGV. The CDR3 length is 12 residues.